Shown below are 17 T cell receptor beta chains from a single sample sequenced in a study of T cell clonotyping in hematopoietic cell transplantation. The time point denotes: recipient sample about 28 days before transplant, after cytoreduction. The table came from immunoSEQ multiplex PCR; TCRdb's copy has only in-frame clones and leaves some out. The table lists about 80,000 clones, approximately 95% of them singletons. Sequencing used peripheral blood mononuclear cells, obtained before stem cell transplant. These receptors all come from a woman in her forties or fifties with acute myeloid leukemia. Some clones in this sample may be carry-over from other donors' samples.

The J gene is TRBJ2-7, the V gene TRBV21-1; TRBD1 reflects the table's D call only, with no check against the DNA. TRBV21-1 is described as a pseudogene. The CDR3 sequence is 15 residues long. This CDR3 is CASSGPLDRTYEQYF. CDR3 nucleotides: TGTGCCAGCAGCGGCCCCCTTGACAGGACCTACGAGCAGTACTTC.

The rearrangement links TRBV29-1 to TRBJ1-2; TRBD1 agrees at 12 bases. Germline V gives CDR1 SQVTM, CDR2 ANQGSEA. The CDR3 has 18 amino acids. V shed 3 bases, J shed 4 bases, and the junction held 15 bases outside the gene matches. The CDR3 coding sequence is TGCAGCGTTGAGGGGTCCCGGGACAGGGGGCCTTCGGGCTATGGCTACACCTTC. It translates to CSVEGSRDRGPSGYGYTF. Full variable domain (outside the CDR3, taken from reference TRBV29-1 and TRBJ1-2): SAVISQKPSRDICQRGTSLTIQCQVDSQVTMMFWYRQQPGQSLTLIATANQGSEATYESGFVIDKFPISRPNLTFSTLTVSNMSPEDSSIYLCSVEGSRDRGPSGYGYTFGSGTRLTVV.

This clone showed up just once. The gene calls are TRBV7-2 and TRBJ2-5; D gene unclear. Germline-derived CDR1 and CDR2 are SGHTA and FQGNSA. There are 13 residues in the CDR3. The V and J ends lost 5 bases and 4 bases respectively, with 11 bases between them. In DNA form, the CDR3 reads TGTGCCAGCAGCCCCAACTATGGAGAGACCCAGTACTTC. Translation: CASSPNYGETQYF.

The chain has TRBV18 and TRBJ1-1; 9 bases are a match to TRBD1. V lost 4 bases, J lost 2 bases, and 8 bases stayed unmatched. Germline-derived CDR1 and CDR2 are KGHSH and LQKENI. This CDR3 spans 16 amino acids. This CDR3 is CASSRMQTGGNTEAFF. The CDR3, as DNA: TGTGCCAGCTCACGAATGCAGACAGGGGGAAACACTGAAGCTTTCTTT.

This clone has only a few counts. V gene TRBV7-8 combines with J gene TRBJ2-5, with 8 bases lining up with TRBD1. J was trimmed by 1 base and V by 6 bases; bases with no gene match: 7. The CDR3 has 15 residues. In germline, CDR1 is SGHVS, CDR2 FQNEAQ. The CDR3 region is CASSVPDRAQETQYF. The CDR3 DNA is TGTGCCAGCAGTGTCCCGGACAGGGCCCAAGAGACCCAGTACTTC.

This clone is a singleton in its sample. This chain links TRBV29-1 with TRBJ1-1; TRBD1 might be the D (6 bases). The length of the CDR3 is 16 residues. Germline CDR1 reads SQVTM; CDR2 reads ANQGSEA. Trimming cost V 3 bases and J 4 bases, with 21 bases left between them. CDR3 sequence: CSVEGPPGAVATEAFF. Written as DNA, the CDR3 is TGCAGCGTTGAGGGGCCCCCGGGGGCGGTGGCCACTGAAGCTTTCTTT. Combining the CDR3 with reference TRBV29-1 and TRBJ1-1 gives the whole variable domain SAVISQKPSRDICQRGTSLTIQCQVDSQVTMMFWYRQQPGQSLTLIATANQGSEATYESGFVIDKFPISRPNLTFSTLTVSNMSPEDSSIYLCSVEGPPGAVATEAFFGQGTRLTVV.

J is TRBJ2-5 and V is TRBV7-2, with D possibly being TRBD2 (7 bases). The CDR3 covers 12 residues. Trimming stripped 11 bases from V and 5 bases from J, with 15 bases between. The germline V gene encodes CDR1 SGHTA and CDR2 FQGNSA. CDR3 sequence: CASRGAGETQYF. The CDR3 DNA is TGTGCCTCCCGGGGGGCCGGGGAGACCCAGTACTTC.

This chain uses TRBV10-3 with TRBJ1-2; 9 bases agree with TRBD1. Germline values: CDR1 ENHRY, CDR2 SYGVKD. The CDR3 runs to 13 residues. J was trimmed by 7 bases and V by 4 bases; bases with no gene match: 4. The CDR3 loop is CAISGTGASGYTF. The CDR3 DNA follows: TGTGCCATCAGTGGGACAGGGGCTTCTGGCTACACCTTC.

This clone has only a few counts. V usage is TRBV5-1 and J usage is TRBJ2-7; tentatively, D is TRBD1 (6 bases). The germline V and J ends were trimmed by 4 bases and 5 bases, with 13 bases remaining between them. This CDR3 comprises 13 residues. Germline V lookup: CDR1 SGHRS, CDR2 YFSETQ. The DNA of the CDR3 is TGCGCCAGCAGCACACAGGGAAATAACGAGCAGTACTTC. Residues: CASSTQGNNEQYF.

This chain uses TRBV6-5 with TRBJ1-1; no clear D gene. Trimming removed 8 bases at V and 1 base at J, with 8 bases between. In germline, CDR1 is MNHEY, CDR2 SVGAGI. CDR3 length: 12 amino acids. The CDR3 region is CASFRGNTEAFF. CDR3 sequence (DNA): TGTGCCAGCTTCAGAGGGAACACTGAAGCTTTCTTT.

This clone has just one count. The chain has TRBV9 and TRBJ1-4; D unresolved. Between the trimmed V and J ends, which lost 0 bases and 8 bases, there was a span of 11 bases. CDR3 length: 14 residues. The germline gives CDR1 SGDLS, CDR2 YYNGEE. CDR3 sequence (DNA): TGTGCCAGCAGCGTAGAAGGGCAGTCGGAAAAACTGTTTTTT. It is translated as CASSVEGQSEKLFF.

The chain is built from TRBV19 and TRBJ1-1; D remains ambiguous. The CDR3 contains 14 residues. Germline V lookup: CDR1 LNHDA, CDR2 SQIVND (reference sequence). V lost 2 bases to trimming and J lost 3 bases, with 10 bases between them. CDR3 DNA: TGTGCCAGTAGTATACCCTCCTGGGACACTGAAGCTTTCTTT. Its protein product is CASSIPSWDTEAFF.

This CDR3 reads CASSLYRRETQYF. As DNA, the CDR3 is TGTGCCAGCAGCTTGTATAGGAGAGAGACCCAGTACTTC. The rearrangement uses TRBV5-6 and TRBJ2-5; D is unresolved. V was clipped by 1 base and J by 4 bases, with 8 bases between them. The CDR3 runs to 13 residues. CDR1 is SGHDT and CDR2 is YYEEEE in the germline V gene.

This chain connects TRBV4-2 to TRBJ1-5, with D uncertain. The V gene's germline CDR1 is LGHNA and CDR2 YNFKEQ. The CDR3 has 13 residues. Trimming took 0 bases from V and 5 from J, leaving 5 bases between them. The CDR3 is CASSQEVDQPQHF. CDR3 bases: TGTGCCAGCAGCCAAGAGGTAGATCAGCCCCAGCATTTT.

The CDR3 sequence is CASSFGAGSSGNTIYF. CDR3 DNA sequence: TGTGCCAGCAGTTTTGGGGCGGGATCCTCTGGAAACACCATATATTTT. The rearrangement joins TRBV6-6 to TRBJ1-3; D possibly corresponds to TRBD1 (5 bases). Trimming shortened V by 4 bases and J by 0 bases, and 13 bases separated the two germline ends. The CDR3 is 16 residues long. Looked up from germline, CDR1 is MNHNY and CDR2 is SVGAGI (reference sequence).

A single count supports this clone. The rearrangement joins TRBV7-9 to TRBJ2-7; D might be TRBD1 (5 bases). The V end lost 3 bases, the J end lost 5 bases, and 8 bases lay between the germline ends. Germline CDR1 reads SEHNR; CDR2 reads FQNEAQ (reference sequence). This CDR3 is built from 12 residues. CDR3: CASSLKGNEQYF. CDR3 in DNA: TGTGCCAGCAGCTTGAAGGGGAACGAGCAGTACTTC.

The V call is TRBV29-1, the J call TRBJ1-2; 9 bases fit TRBD1. Unmatched junction bases numbered 2, after V lost 0 bases and J lost 0 bases. Germline CDR1 reads SQVTM; CDR2 reads ANQGSEA. The CDR3 is 15 residues long. The CDR3 is CSVEDRDRANYGYTF. The DNA of the CDR3 is TGCAGCGTTGAAGACCGGGACAGGGCTAACTATGGCTACACCTTC. The full variable domain, completed using reference TRBV29-1 and TRBJ1-2, is SAVISQKPSRDICQRGTSLTIQCQVDSQVTMMFWYRQQPGQSLTLIATANQGSEATYESGFVIDKFPISRPNLTFSTLTVSNMSPEDSSIYLCSVEDRDRANYGYTFGSGTRLTVV.